This paragraph reports one T cell receptor (beta chain). What it binds is not known. The junction and the germline gene differ at one end; a read error may be behind it. This specimen comes from a study of cytomegalovirus exposure and HLA in healthy donors. The overall study: One earlier analysis, a look at about 179 million T cells, found roughly 120 million unique TCR beta sequences. Study conclusions and caveats: Per a later analysis, about 15,000 TCR beta sequences showed association with HLA alleles at 0.05 false discovery rate. TCR beta V- and J-gene trimming was later associated with a missense DCLRE1C variant.

CDR3 length equals 15 residues. The germline V gene has CDR1 SGHNT and CDR2 YYREEE (reference sequence). PCR primers comprised 60 Vbeta and 13 Jbeta primers. Clones were read by immunoSEQ multiplex PCR, and TCRdb kept only the in-frame ones, dropping some. Of 90,000 to 150,000 clones in the sample, almost 85% were seen once. The gene calls are TRBV5-4 and TRBJ2-5; TRBD1 aligns across 8 bases. The sequence was collected from a woman aged 18 to 35 in good health and CMV-seronegative. The sample taken for sequencing was PBMCs. Here the CDR3 reads CASSQRTGYQEAQYF. The DNA for the CDR3 is TGTGCCAGCAGCCAGCGGACAGGGTACCAAGAGGCCCAGTACTTC. Combining the CDR3 with reference TRBV5-4 and TRBJ2-5 gives the whole variable domain ETGVTQSPTHLIKTRGQQVTLRCSSQSGHNTVSWYQQALGQGPQFIFQYYREEENGRGNFPPRFSGLQFPNYSSELNVNALELDDSALYLCASSQRTGYQEAQYFGPGTRLLVL.